Included here is one T cell receptor beta chain sequence, with context. Antigen specificity is unknown. This specimen comes from a study of shared clonotypes between healthy human individuals. Assay used: immunoSEQ multiplex PCR; TCRdb lists only in-frame clones, some missing. The sample lists some 2,100,000 clones, around 95% occurring once. The germline V and J ends were trimmed by 0 bases and 4 bases, with 10 bases remaining between them. The CDR3 has 15 residues. CDR1 MGHRA and CDR2 YSYEKL come from the germline V gene. Study-level findings and limits: Generation of non-shared clonotypes was less probable than generation of clonotypes shared by all four donors. The low donor count limited represented genetic and exposure-history diversity.

Sequencing was done on a sample of naive CD4+ T cells sorted from blood. Subset given: CD45RA+ positively selected. The source is a young man in good health. The V gene is TRBV4-1, the J gene TRBJ2-1; possible D gene TRBD1, 5 bases. The CDR3 nucleotides are TGCGCCAGCAGCCAAGATCGACAGAGGTACAATGAGCAGTTCTTC. Its translation: CASSQDRQRYNEQFF.